Each of the 24 T cell receptor beta chains below was sequenced from the same sample in a study of blood T cell repertoires in COVID-19. Generated by immunoSEQ multiplex PCR, the TCRdb table keeps only in-frame clones and is missing some. The table lists approximately 300,000 clones, 90% of them singletons. Sample: PBMCs or T cells enriched from blood (not recorded which). The receptors derive from a woman aged 18-35 years with acute COVID-19.

The chain recombines TRBV18 with TRBJ1-4, with 7 bases fitting TRBD1. The CDR3 is 16 residues long. Trimming removed 2 bases from V and 4 bases from J; junction bases left unmatched: 7. Germline V gene data show CDR1 as KGHSH and CDR2 as LQKENI. In DNA form, the CDR3 reads TGTGCCAGCTCACCAAGCAGGGACAGTGGTAATGAAAAACTGTTTTTT. This encodes CASSPSRDSGNEKLFF.

This chain links TRBV2 with TRBJ1-2, with 10 bases fitting TRBD1. The germline gives CDR1 SNHLY, CDR2 FYNNEI. V dropped 6 bases and J dropped 3; count of bases not matched to a gene: 4. This CDR3 spans 14 amino acids. For the CDR3, the DNA is TGTGCCAGCAGAGGCGGGACAGGGGACTATGGCTACACCTTC. This translates into CASRGGTGDYGYTF. Complete variable domain (other parts from reference TRBV2 and TRBJ1-2): EPEVTQTPSHQVTQMGQEVILRCVPISNHLYFYWYRQILGQKVEFLVSFYNNEISEKSEIFDDQFSVERPDGSNFTLKIRSTKLEDSAMYFCASRGGTGDYGYTFGSGTRLTVV.

The J gene is TRBJ2-2, the V gene TRBV3-1 (or the pseudogene TRBV3-2); D remains ambiguous. Germline values: CDR1 LGHDT, CDR2 YNNKEL (reference sequence). This CDR3 region has 13 residues. Trimming left V 0 bases short and J 6 bases short, with 5 bases between. CDR3 sequence (DNA): TGTGCCAGCAGCCAAGAGGCTGCCGGGGAGCTGTTTTTT. Protein sequence: CASSQEAAGELFF.

This chain connects TRBV28 to TRBJ2-7; D might be TRBD1 (6 bases). The CDR3 totals 14 residues. Germline CDR1 MDHEN, CDR2 SYDVKM. Between the trimmed V and J ends, which lost 6 bases and 2 bases, there was a span of 14 bases. CDR3 loop: CASRREGVAYEQYF. The CDR3 DNA sequence: TGTGCCAGCAGGAGAGAGGGGGTAGCCTACGAGCAGTACTTC.

The V call is TRBV5-1, the J call TRBJ2-5; D unclear. V lost 4 bases to trimming and J lost 4 bases, with 11 bases between them. This CDR3 comprises 13 residues. The germline V gene has CDR1 SGHRS and CDR2 YFSETQ. CDR3 sequence (DNA): TGCGCCAGCAGCGCCGACTTGGTAGAGACCCAGTACTTC. As protein: CASSADLVETQYF.

The V and J genes are TRBV25-1 and TRBJ2-2; 7 bases map to TRBD2. The CDR3 length is 15 residues. CDR1 is MGHDK, CDR2 SYGVNS, per germline. Trimming at V came to 3 bases and at J to 4 bases, leaving 5 bases not matched to a gene. The CDR3 DNA follows: TGTGCCAGCAGTGACAGCGGGGAAGCCACCGGGGAGCTGTTTTTT. Amino acid sequence: CASSDSGEATGELFF.

This clone has only one observation. The chain couples TRBV5-6 to TRBJ2-3; D is uncertain. Germline V gene lookup returns CDR1 SGHDT and CDR2 YYEEEE. V lost 5 bases to trimming and J lost 0 bases, with 13 bases between them. The CDR3 is 15 amino acids. As DNA, the CDR3 is TGTGCCAGCAGAAGTCAGGCCGCTAGCACAGATACGCAGTATTTT. Translating gives CASRSQAASTDTQYF.

The rearrangement joins TRBV6-1 to TRBJ1-6; D may be TRBD1 (5 bases). CDR1 is MNHNS and CDR2 is SASEGT in the germline V gene. This CDR3 has 17 residues. Trimming pared 4 bases from V and 0 bases from J, leaving 13 bases between. The CDR3 DNA is TGTGCCAGCAGTGGGACAAATTCGGGCTCCTATAATTCACCCCTCCACTTT. Its translation is CASSGTNSGSYNSPLHF.

This clone has a single count. V and J are TRBV19 and TRBJ1-3, with 7 bases aligning to TRBD1. Per the germline V gene, CDR1 is LNHDA and CDR2 is SQIVND (reference sequence). Trimming removed 8 bases from V and 0 bases from J; junction bases left unmatched: 7. The CDR3 length is 15 residues. The CDR3 region has the DNA TGTGCCAGTGGCACAGGGGTGGACTCTGGAAACACCATATATTTT. Translating it yields CASGTGVDSGNTIYF.

The J gene is TRBJ2-4, the V gene TRBV28, with TRBD2 matching 7 bases. The V gene end was trimmed by 5 bases and the J gene end by 8 bases; junction bases not matched to a gene: 3. Germline loops: CDR1 MDHEN, CDR2 SYDVKM. The CDR3 is 12 amino acids. For the CDR3, the DNA is TGTGCCAGCAGTCCGGGGAGGGACATTCAGTACTTC. It is translated as CASSPGRDIQYF.

The rearrangement joins TRBV3-1 (or the pseudogene TRBV3-2) to TRBJ2-3; 8 bases are shared with TRBD2. From germline, CDR1 is LGHDT and CDR2 YNNKEL (reference sequence). The CDR3 is made up of 16 amino acids. V trimming: 3 bases; J trimming: 2 bases; junction bases outside the gene matches: 7. The CDR3 DNA reads as TGTGCCAGCAGCCAGCCTAGCGGGCTCCCCACAGATACGCAGTATTTT. It yields the protein CASSQPSGLPTDTQYF.

This chain joins TRBV28 and TRBJ1-2; 7 nucleotides agree with TRBD1. The CDR3 loop spans 15 amino acids. Germline values: CDR1 MDHEN, CDR2 SYDVKM. V was clipped by 1 base and J by 2 bases; unmatched bases: 4. The CDR3 DNA follows: TGTGCCAGCAGTTTATCGGGGACAGTCAACTATGGCTACACCTTC. Protein: CASSLSGTVNYGYTF.

The chain carries TRBV18 and TRBJ2-7; 9 nucleotides agree with TRBD2. Germline assignment: CDR1 KGHSH and CDR2 LQKENI. CDR3 length equals 13 residues. V gave up 4 bases and J gave up 5 bases; unmatched junction bases: 3. The CDR3 spells CASSRGRDDEQYF. The CDR3 DNA is TGTGCCAGCTCACGCGGGAGGGACGACGAGCAGTACTTC.

The J gene is TRBJ2-7, the V gene TRBV2; 8 bases are a match to TRBD2. Germline V CDR1 and CDR2: SNHLY, FYNNEI. The junction had 4 bases not matched to a gene; V was cut back by 1 base and J by 2 bases. There are 15 residues in the CDR3. CDR3: CASSEVPGGTYEQYF. In DNA form, the CDR3 reads TGTGCCAGCAGTGAAGTGCCGGGAGGGACCTACGAGCAGTACTTC.

This sequence joins TRBV28 and TRBJ1-5; D unresolved. The CDR3 loop spans 19 amino acids. Between the trimmed V and J ends, which lost 6 bases and 7 bases, there was a span of 31 bases. Per the germline V gene, CDR1 is MDHEN and CDR2 is SYDVKM. The CDR3 nucleotides read TGTGCCAGCAGCGGGATCGGATTACGTTTGGTTGGGTCGCGGCAGCCCCAGCATTTT. Amino acid sequence: CASSGIGLRLVGSRQPQHF. Drawing the rest from reference TRBV28 and TRBJ1-5, the complete variable domain is DVKVTQSSRYLVKRTGEKVFLECVQDMDHENMFWYRQDPGLGLRLIYFSYDVKMKEKGDIPEGYSVSREKKERFSLILESASTNQTSMYLCASSGIGLRLVGSRQPQHFGDGTRLSIL.

The rearrangement links TRBV2 to TRBJ1-4; the match to TRBD1 covers 7 bases. V shed 6 bases, J shed 8 bases, and the junction held 9 bases outside the gene matches. The CDR3 spans 14 residues. Germline V CDR1 and CDR2: SNHLY, FYNNEI. This chain's CDR3 is CASRGQVHREKLFF. The CDR3 nucleotides are TGTGCCAGCAGAGGACAGGTCCACCGGGAAAAACTGTTTTTT.

Here the CDR3 DNA reads TGTGCCAGCACCCCGGACAGGGAAGCCTACGAGCAGTACTTC. Translation gives CASTPDREAYEQYF. The J gene is TRBJ2-7, the V gene TRBV6-5, with 8 bases aligning to TRBD1. Per the germline V gene, CDR1 is MNHEY and CDR2 is SVGAGI. The CDR3 loop spans 14 amino acids. Trimming at V came to 7 bases and at J to 2 bases, leaving 7 bases not matched to a gene.

The chain joins TRBV5-1 to TRBJ2-3; D possibly corresponds to TRBD1 (6 bases). This CDR3 has 17 residues. With 2 bases removed from V and 0 bases from J, the gap between germline ends came to 16 bases. Germline V gives CDR1 SGHRS, CDR2 YFSETQ. In DNA form, the CDR3 reads TGCGCCAGCAGCTTTGGGGACCCGGGACAAAGCACAGATACGCAGTATTTT. This gives the protein CASSFGDPGQSTDTQYF.

The chain has TRBV5-6 and TRBJ2-7, with TRBD1 identical over 9 bases. Trimming cost V 4 bases and J 3 bases; bases outside gene matches: 5. The V gene's germline CDR1 is SGHDT and CDR2 YYEEEE. The CDR3 loop spans 14 amino acids. The CDR3 DNA reads as TGTGCCAGCAGCATGACAGGGGGAAACTACGAGCAGTACTTC. Its translation: CASSMTGGNYEQYF. Supplemented by reference TRBV5-6 and TRBJ2-7, the full variable domain reads DAGVTQSPTHLIKTRGQQVTLRCSPKSGHDTVSWYQQALGQGPQFIFQYYEEEERQRGNFPDRFSGHQFPNYSSELNVNALLLGDSALYLCASSMTGGNYEQYFGPGTRLTVT.

This sequence joins TRBV19 and TRBJ2-7; 9 nucleotides agree with TRBD2. Per germline, CDR1 LNHDA and CDR2 SQIVND (reference sequence). This CDR3 is 16 amino acids long. The V and J ends lost 5 bases and 0 bases, in that order; junction bases with no gene match: 8. The CDR3 coding sequence is TGTGCCAGTAGTGAGACTAGCGGTTCTCCCTCCTACGAGCAGTACTTC. It codes for CASSETSGSPSYEQYF.

This clone was observed a handful of times. The V gene is TRBV5-5, the J gene TRBJ1-4; weak D call: TRBD1 (5 bases). The V end lost 3 bases, the J end lost 3 bases, and 18 bases lay between the germline ends. The CDR3 is 17 residues long. Germline-derived CDR1 and CDR2 are SGHKS and YYEKEE (reference sequence). The CDR3 reads CASSSLLNRQSNEKLFF. The CDR3 DNA reads TGTGCCAGCAGCTCCTTGTTGAATAGACAGTCTAATGAAAAACTGTTTTTT.

The chain has TRBV7-8 and TRBJ1-1; tentative D call: TRBD1 (5 bases). The germline V and J ends were trimmed by 3 bases and 3 bases, with 8 bases remaining between them. The germline gives CDR1 SGHVS, CDR2 FQNEAQ. The CDR3 length is 13 residues. CDR3 in amino acids: CASSLGGDTEAFF. As DNA, the CDR3 is TGTGCCAGCAGCTTGGGGGGGGACACTGAAGCTTTCTTT.

J is TRBJ2-3 and V is TRBV28; D call uncertain. The CDR3 covers 13 residues. Germline CDR1 MDHEN, CDR2 SYDVKM. The V end lost 6 bases, the J end lost 9 bases, and 16 bases lay between the germline ends. The CDR3 is CASRTADTKTQYF. DNA for the CDR3: TGTGCCAGCAGAACTGCGGATACTAAGACGCAGTATTTT.

This clone came up once. V gene TRBV10-3 combines with J gene TRBJ1-1; 7 bases line up with TRBD1. The CDR3 consists of 19 residues. J lost 0 bases, V lost 2 bases, and 15 bases had no gene match. From germline, CDR1 is ENHRY and CDR2 SYGVKD. CDR3 bases: TGTGCCATCAGTGAGCCGAGAAGAGGCAGGGGGAGAATGAACACTGAAGCTTTCTTT. Protein: CAISEPRRGRGRMNTEAFF.